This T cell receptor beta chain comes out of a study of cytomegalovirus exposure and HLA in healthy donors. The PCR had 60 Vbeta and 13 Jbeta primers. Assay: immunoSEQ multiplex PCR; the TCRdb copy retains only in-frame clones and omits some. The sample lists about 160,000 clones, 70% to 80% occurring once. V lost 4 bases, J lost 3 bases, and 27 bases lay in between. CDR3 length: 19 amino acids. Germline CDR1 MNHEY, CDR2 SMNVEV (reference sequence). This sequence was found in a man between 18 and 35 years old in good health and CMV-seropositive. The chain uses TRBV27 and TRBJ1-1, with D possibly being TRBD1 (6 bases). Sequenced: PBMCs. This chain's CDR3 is CASSYAGWYLDSRDTEAFF. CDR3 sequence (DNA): TGTGCCAGCAGTTACGCTGGGTGGTATCTGGACAGCAGGGACACTGAAGCTTTCTTT.